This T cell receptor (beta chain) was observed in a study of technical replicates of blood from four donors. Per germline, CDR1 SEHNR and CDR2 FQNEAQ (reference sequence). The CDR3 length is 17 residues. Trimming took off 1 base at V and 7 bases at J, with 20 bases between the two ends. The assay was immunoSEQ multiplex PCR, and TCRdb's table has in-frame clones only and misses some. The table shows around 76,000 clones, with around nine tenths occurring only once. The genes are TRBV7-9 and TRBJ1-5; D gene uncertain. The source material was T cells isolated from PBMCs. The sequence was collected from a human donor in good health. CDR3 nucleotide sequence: TGTGCCAGCAGCTTAGGAAGCGGGGAGTTGCAAGGCCAGCCCCAGCATTTT. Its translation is CASSLGSGELQGQPQHF.